This T cell receptor (beta chain) comes out of a study of blood T cell repertoires in COVID-19. Whole-study context: Samples taken during acute and convalescent COVID-19 were collected in the United States, Italy and Spain. From T cells, B-cell-depleted T cells, or PBMCs came the material, which was cDNA or gDNA.

This clone was seen just once. As processed by the authors: Scientists estimated how many nucleated cells there were by amplifying reference gene primers. Clones were sequenced by immunoSEQ multiplex PCR, and TCRdb holds only the in-frame ones, with some missing. Clone size and the V and J calls come from that table; the DNA yielded D and trimming. The sample shows 200,000 or so clones, roughly four fifths of them seen only once. V was clipped by 1 base and J by 3 bases; unmatched bases: 14. Germline values: CDR1 KGHDR, CDR2 SFDVKD. The CDR3 totals 19 residues. The chain couples TRBV24-1 to TRBJ2-1, with 7 bases aligning to TRBD2. The sequenced material came from peripheral blood. The receptor was derived from a man younger than 45 with active or convalescent COVID-19. CDR3 sequence (DNA): TGTGCCACCAGTGATTTAACCCCCCTGCGGGAGAGGAGCTACAATGAGCAGTTCTTC. It yields the protein CATSDLTPLRERSYNEQFF.